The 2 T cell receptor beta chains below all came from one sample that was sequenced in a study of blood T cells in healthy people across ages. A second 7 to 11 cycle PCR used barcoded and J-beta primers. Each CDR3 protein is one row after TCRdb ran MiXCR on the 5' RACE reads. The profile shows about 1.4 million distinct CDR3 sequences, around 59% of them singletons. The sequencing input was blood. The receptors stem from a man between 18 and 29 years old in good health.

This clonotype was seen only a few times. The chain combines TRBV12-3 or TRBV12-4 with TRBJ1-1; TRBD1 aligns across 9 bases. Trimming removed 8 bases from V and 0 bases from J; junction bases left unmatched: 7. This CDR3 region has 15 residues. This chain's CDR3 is CASSGDRDMNTEAFF. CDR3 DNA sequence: TGTGCCAGCTCCGGGGACAGGGATATGAACACTGAAGCTTTCTTT.

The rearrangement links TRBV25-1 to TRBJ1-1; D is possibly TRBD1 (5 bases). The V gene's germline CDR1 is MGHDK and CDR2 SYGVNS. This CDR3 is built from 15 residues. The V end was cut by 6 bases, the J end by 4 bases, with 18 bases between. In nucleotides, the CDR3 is TGTGCCAGCAGAGAAATTGGGACCGAGGGCACTGAAGCTTTCTTT. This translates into CASREIGTEGTEAFF. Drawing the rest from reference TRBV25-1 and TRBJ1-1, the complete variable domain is EADIYQTPRYLVIGTGKKITLECSQTMGHDKMYWYQQDPGMELHLIHYSYGVNSTEKGDLSSESTVSRIRTEHFPLTLESARPSHTSQYLCASREIGTEGTEAFFGQGTRLTVV.